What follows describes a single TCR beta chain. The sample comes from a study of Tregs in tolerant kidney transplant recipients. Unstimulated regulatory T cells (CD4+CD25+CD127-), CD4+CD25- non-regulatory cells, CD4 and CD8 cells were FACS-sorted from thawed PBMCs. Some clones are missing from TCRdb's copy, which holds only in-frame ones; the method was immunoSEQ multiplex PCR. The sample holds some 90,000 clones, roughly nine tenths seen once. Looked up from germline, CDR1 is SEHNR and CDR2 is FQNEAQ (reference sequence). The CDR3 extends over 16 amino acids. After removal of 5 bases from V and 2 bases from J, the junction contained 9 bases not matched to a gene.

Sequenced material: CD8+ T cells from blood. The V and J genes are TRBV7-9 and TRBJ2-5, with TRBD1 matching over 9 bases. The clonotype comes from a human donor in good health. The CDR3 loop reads CASSPMDRGLQETQYF. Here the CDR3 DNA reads TGTGCCAGCAGCCCCATGGACAGGGGATTACAAGAGACCCAGTACTTC.